Described below is a single T cell receptor beta chain sequence and its context. Its antigen is undetermined. Profiled with immunoSEQ multiplex PCR; TCRdb holds only in-frame clones, not every one. Of some 130,000 clones in the sample, 90% to 95% were seen once. The CDR3 loop spans 14 amino acids. The ends were cut back, 1 base at V and 6 bases at J, with 11 bases in the middle. Germline assignment: CDR1 SGDLS and CDR2 YYNGEE. These data are taken from a study of graft-versus-host responses after intestinal transplantation. Whole-study context: Once they had received anti-thymocyte globulin induction, all recipients took tacrolimus and steroids for roughly three years.

Findings and limits, study-wide: The presence of high graft-versus-host to host-versus-graft clonal ratios in allografts characterized patients with graft-donor T cell macrochimerism. HvG clone declines early post-transplant were associated with peak circulating GvH levels.

The sequenced sample was unstimulated CD4+ T cells sorted from spleen or lymph node cells, obtained before intestinal transplant. V gene TRBV9 combines with J gene TRBJ2-1, with D possibly being TRBD1 or TRBD2 (5 bases each). The TCR sequence derives from a human donor who received an intestinal transplant. The CDR3 protein is CASSVFTGTNEQFF. The CDR3 nucleotides read TGTGCCAGCAGCGTATTCACTGGGACCAATGAGCAGTTCTTC.